This T cell receptor (beta chain) was sequenced for a study of cytomegalovirus exposure and HLA in healthy donors. The PCR ran on 60 Vbeta and 13 Jbeta primers. Assay used: immunoSEQ multiplex PCR; TCRdb lists only in-frame clones, some missing. The sample has about 190,000 clones, around three quarters seen once. The CDR3 extends over 12 amino acids. Trimming shortened V by 7 bases and J by 3 bases, and 10 bases separated the two germline ends. Germline values: CDR1 SQVTM, CDR2 ANQGSEA. The sample comprised PBMCs. This TCR derives from a young woman in good health and CMV-seronegative. The gene calls are TRBV29-1 and TRBJ1-3; possible D gene TRBD1, 6 bases. The CDR3 reads CSGGTSGNTIYF. CDR3 bases: TGCAGCGGGGGGACAAGTGGAAACACCATATATTTT.